The rows below give T cell receptor beta chains drawn from one sample of a study of T cells in Graves' hyperthyroidism and ophthalmopathy. TCRdb reprocessed the multiplex PCR reads with MiXCR, giving one entry per CDR3 protein. The table has approximately 600,000 distinct CDR3 sequences, approximately 15% seen once. The material sequenced was blood. All receptors derive from a woman between 40 and 50 years old with Graves' ophthalmopathy. The CDR3 runs from the conserved cysteine through the conserved F or W. The D gene is left open where the match is weak. Some rows mark clone size as missing; the rest say once, few, many or name a class of expanded clone.

J gene: TRBJ2-7; clone size: many; V gene: TRBV28; D gene: .; CDR3 DNA: TGTGCCAGCAGTGTAATTCATAAGGACTACGAGCAGTACTTC; CDR3 protein: CASSVIHKDYEQYF
J gene: TRBJ1-1; clone size: .; V gene: TRBV20-1; D gene: .; CDR3 DNA: TGCAGTGCTGTAAGTCCGGGGGTCGGCACTGAAGCTTTCTTT; CDR3 protein: CSAVSPGVGTEAFF
J gene: TRBJ1-4; clone size: many; V gene: TRBV2; D gene: TRBD1; CDR3 DNA: TGTGCCAGCAGTGAAGGGACAGGGTATGAAAAACTGTTTTTT; CDR3 protein: CASSEGTGYEKLFF
J gene: TRBJ1-5; clone size: many; V gene: TRBV6-2/TRBV6-3; D gene: .; CDR3 DNA: TGTGCCAGCAGACAGGGAGGGCATCAGCCCCAGCATTTT; CDR3 protein: CASRQGGHQPQHF
J gene: TRBJ2-7; clone size: few; V gene: TRBV15; D gene: .; CDR3 DNA: TGTGCCACCAGCAGAGATGCAGGACAAGTCTACGAGCAGTACTTC; CDR3 protein: CATSRDAGQVYEQYF
J gene: TRBJ2-5; clone size: many; V gene: TRBV7-6; D gene: .; CDR3 DNA: TGTGCCAGCAGCCCCTCCGGGCTCAGAGGGGTGGAGACCCAGTACTTC; CDR3 protein: CASSPSGLRGVETQYF
J gene: TRBJ2-7; clone size: .; V gene: TRBV7-2; D gene: .; CDR3 DNA: TGTGCCAGCAGTTGGTTGGGCAGGAGCTACGAGCAGTACTTC; CDR3 protein: CASSWLGRSYEQYF
J gene: TRBJ2-7; clone size: many; V gene: TRBV12-3/TRBV12-4; D gene: TRBD2; CDR3 DNA: TGTGCCAGCGGGGGGGGTCTCAACTACGAGCAGTACTTC; CDR3 protein: CASGGGLNYEQYF
J gene: TRBJ2-2; clone size: .; V gene: TRBV28; D gene: TRBD1; CDR3 DNA: TGTGCCAGCGGGGACAGGGGGTCCGGGGAGCTGTTTTTT; CDR3 protein: CASGDRGSGELFF
J gene: TRBJ1-1; clone size: many; V gene: TRBV10-3; D gene: TRBD1; CDR3 DNA: TGTGCCATCACCCCGGGACAGGGCACTGAAGCTTTCTTT; CDR3 protein: CAITPGQGTEAFF
J gene: TRBJ2-2; clone size: few; V gene: TRBV11-2; D gene: .; CDR3 DNA: TGTGCCAGCAGCTTAGGTTGGCTAGCCGGGACCGGGGAGCTGTTTTTT; CDR3 protein: CASSLGWLAGTGELFF
J gene: TRBJ1-2; clone size: many; V gene: TRBV6-5; D gene: .; CDR3 DNA: TGTGCCAGCAAAGAACAGGGAGGAGCCGACTATGGCTACACCTTC; CDR3 protein: CASKEQGGADYGYTF
J gene: TRBJ1-1; clone size: many; V gene: TRBV6-5; D gene: .; CDR3 DNA: TGTGCCAGCAGTCTGCCCGACAGCCACACTGAAGCTTTCTTT; CDR3 protein: CASSLPDSHTEAFF
J gene: TRBJ1-2; clone size: many; V gene: TRBV29-1; D gene: .; CDR3 DNA: TGCAGCGCTGGGTTGGGGGCAGGGTATGGCTACACCTTC; CDR3 protein: CSAGLGAGYGYTF
J gene: TRBJ1-1; clone size: many; V gene: TRBV29-1; D gene: TRBD1; CDR3 DNA: TGCAGCGTAGCGAAGCTGACAGGGCACACTGAAGCTTTCTTT; CDR3 protein: CSVAKLTGHTEAFF
J gene: TRBJ1-1; clone size: many; V gene: TRBV2; D gene: .; CDR3 DNA: TGTGCCAGCACAGGGGTAAGAGGGACTGAAGCTTTCTTT; CDR3 protein: CASTGVRGTEAFF
J gene: TRBJ2-5; clone size: few; V gene: TRBV5-8; D gene: TRBD2; CDR3 DNA: TGTGCCAGCAGCCCCGCCCCACTAGCGGGAGGAGTGGAGACCCAGTACTTC; CDR3 protein: CASSPAPLAGGVETQYF
J gene: TRBJ2-2; clone size: many; V gene: TRBV20-1; D gene: .; CDR3 DNA: TGCAGTGCCGAAGCGCAGGGGACGTCCACCGGGGAGCTGTTTTTT; CDR3 protein: CSAEAQGTSTGELFF
J gene: TRBJ1-2; clone size: many; V gene: TRBV28; D gene: TRBD1; CDR3 DNA: TGTGCCAGCAGTTTGGGACAGGGGATCTATGGCTACACCTTC; CDR3 protein: CASSLGQGIYGYTF
J gene: TRBJ2-3; clone size: many; V gene: TRBV15; D gene: TRBD2; CDR3 DNA: TGTGCCACCAGCAGAGGTTGGGCGGGAGAGGCAGATACGCAGTATTTT; CDR3 protein: CATSRGWAGEADTQYF
J gene: TRBJ2-2; clone size: .; V gene: TRBV27; D gene: .; CDR3 DNA: TGTGCCAGCAGTCCCCATCCCGGGACCTCAGGTGGGGAGCTGTTTTTT; CDR3 protein: CASSPHPGTSGGELFF
J gene: TRBJ2-3; clone size: .; V gene: TRBV7-3; D gene: .; CDR3 DNA: TGTGCCAGCAGCGCGGGACCAAGTAGGGATACGCAGTATTTT; CDR3 protein: CASSAGPSRDTQYF
J gene: TRBJ1-1; clone size: many; V gene: TRBV20-1; D gene: .; CDR3 DNA: TGCAGTGCTAGAGATCTGAGGGGGAACACTGAAGCTTTCTTT; CDR3 protein: CSARDLRGNTEAFF